This T cell receptor (beta chain) derives from a study of T-cell reconstitution after alpha-beta-depleted transplantation in children. During its preparation, the TCRbeta library received unique molecular identifiers. TCRdb fed the PCR reads into MiXCR, producing one record per CDR3 protein. The sample contains around 380,000 distinct CDR3 sequences, roughly a tenth of which appear only once. CDR3 length equals 13 residues. Trimming removed 0 bases at V and 9 bases at J, with 10 bases between. Per the germline V gene, CDR1 is SGHRS and CDR2 is YFSETQ. In this sample, this clonotype turned up many times.

The sequenced sample was PBMCs from the stem cell graft donor, obtained from the stem cell graft. The clonotype originates from a human donor who donated a stem cell graft to a child with acute myeloid leukemia. The chain links TRBV5-1 to TRBJ2-1; no definite D call. The CDR3 nucleotides are TGCGCCAGCAGCTTGGTGGTCGAAGCTGAGCAGTTCTTC. Its protein is CASSLVVEAEQFF.